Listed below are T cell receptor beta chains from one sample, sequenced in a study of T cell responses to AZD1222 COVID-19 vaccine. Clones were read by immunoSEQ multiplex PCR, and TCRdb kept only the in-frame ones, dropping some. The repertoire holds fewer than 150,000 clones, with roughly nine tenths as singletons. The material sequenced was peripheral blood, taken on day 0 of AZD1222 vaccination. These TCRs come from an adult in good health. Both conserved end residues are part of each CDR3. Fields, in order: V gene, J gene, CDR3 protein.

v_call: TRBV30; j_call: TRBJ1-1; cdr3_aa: CAWSVTPVMSMNTEAFF
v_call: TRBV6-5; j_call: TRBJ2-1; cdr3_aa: CASSFIRDTNYNEQFF
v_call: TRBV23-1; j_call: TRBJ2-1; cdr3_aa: CASSPTNVSSYNEQFF
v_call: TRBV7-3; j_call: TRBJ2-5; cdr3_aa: CASSPSRSRETQYF
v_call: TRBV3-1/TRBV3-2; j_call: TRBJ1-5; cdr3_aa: CASSLGTGAINQPQHF
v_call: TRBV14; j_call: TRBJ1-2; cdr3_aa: CASSQTGRGYTF
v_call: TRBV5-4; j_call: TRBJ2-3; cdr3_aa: CASSGSAGTSGRTADTQYF
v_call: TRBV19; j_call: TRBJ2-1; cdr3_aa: CASSGLAGSYNEQFF
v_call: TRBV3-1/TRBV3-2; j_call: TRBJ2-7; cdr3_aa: CASSQVSLAGGKQYF
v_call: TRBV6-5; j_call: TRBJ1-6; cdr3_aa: CASKTGDSPLHF
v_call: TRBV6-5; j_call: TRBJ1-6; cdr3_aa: CASSQFQGNSPLHF
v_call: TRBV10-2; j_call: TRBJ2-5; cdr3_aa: CASRYSGGETQYF
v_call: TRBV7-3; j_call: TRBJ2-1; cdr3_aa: CASSLDSGSGQFF
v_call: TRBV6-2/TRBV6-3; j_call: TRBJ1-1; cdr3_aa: CASSYRTGGENTEAFF
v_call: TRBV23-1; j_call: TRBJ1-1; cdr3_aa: CASSQGQGMVMNTEAFF
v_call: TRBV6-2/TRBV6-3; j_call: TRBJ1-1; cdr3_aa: CASSSHRVMGTEAFF
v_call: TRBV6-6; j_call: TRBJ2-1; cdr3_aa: CASSYGSGGASNEQFF
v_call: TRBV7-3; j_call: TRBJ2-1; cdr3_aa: CASSSGLAGARGNEQFF
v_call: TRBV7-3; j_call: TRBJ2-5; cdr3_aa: CASSPGTSETQYF
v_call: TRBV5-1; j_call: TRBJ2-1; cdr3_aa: CASSSSGGAYNEQFF
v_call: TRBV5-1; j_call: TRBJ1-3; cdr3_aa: CASSNYSGNTIYF
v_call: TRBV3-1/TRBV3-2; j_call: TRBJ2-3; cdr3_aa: CASSHIGRGLTDTQYF
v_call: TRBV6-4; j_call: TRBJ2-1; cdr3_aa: CASSDSGGAYNEQFF
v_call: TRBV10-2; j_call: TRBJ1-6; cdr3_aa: CASSRYRDNNSPLHF
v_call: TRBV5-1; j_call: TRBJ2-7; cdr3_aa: CASSLGGEAYEQYF
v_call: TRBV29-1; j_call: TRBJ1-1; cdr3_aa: CSVALGTGGLNTEAFF
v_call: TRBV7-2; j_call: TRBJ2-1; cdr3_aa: CASSLASGFLRNEQFF
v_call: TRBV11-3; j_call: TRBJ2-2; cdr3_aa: CASSPDGGGAGTGELFF
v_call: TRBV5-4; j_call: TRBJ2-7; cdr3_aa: CASSLGDRAYEQYF
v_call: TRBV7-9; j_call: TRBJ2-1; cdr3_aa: CASSRTSGRADEQFF
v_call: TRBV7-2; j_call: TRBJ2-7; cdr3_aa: CASTFSGTSYEQYF
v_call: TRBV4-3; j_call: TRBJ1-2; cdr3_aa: CASSQGNRAGPYGYTF
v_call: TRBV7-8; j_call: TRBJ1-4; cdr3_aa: CASSRYETTNEKLFF
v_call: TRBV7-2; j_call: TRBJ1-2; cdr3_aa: CASSAEGVLYGYTF
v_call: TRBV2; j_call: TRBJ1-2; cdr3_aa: CASRRQAQLYGYTF
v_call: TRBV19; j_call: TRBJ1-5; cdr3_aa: CASIPLGESMNQPQHF
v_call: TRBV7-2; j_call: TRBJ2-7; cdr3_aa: CASSESTLYEQYF
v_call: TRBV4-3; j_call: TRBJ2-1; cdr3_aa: CASSLTSGMEEQFF
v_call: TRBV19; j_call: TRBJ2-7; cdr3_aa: CASSIPARGMTYEQYF
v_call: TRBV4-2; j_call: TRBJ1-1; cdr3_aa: CASSQDLINTEAFF
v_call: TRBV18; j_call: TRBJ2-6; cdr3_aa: CASSLGQGASGANVLTF
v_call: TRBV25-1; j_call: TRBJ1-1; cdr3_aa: CASSVKQGNTEAFF
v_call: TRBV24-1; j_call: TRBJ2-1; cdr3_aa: CATSDFPGPYNEQFF
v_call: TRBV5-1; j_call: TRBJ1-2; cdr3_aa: CASSFDTNGYTF
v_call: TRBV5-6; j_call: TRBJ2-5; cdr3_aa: CASSFTGGKETQYF